Listed below are T cell receptor beta chains from one sample, sequenced in a study of immune cell composition in non-small cell lung cancer. Generated by immunoSEQ multiplex PCR, the TCRdb table keeps only in-frame clones and is missing some. The data hold about 7,800 clones, with roughly three quarters observed a single time. The sample comprised lung tumor tissue. These receptors were obtained from a human donor with non-small cell lung cancer. CDR3s include the opening cysteine and the closing phenylalanine or tryptophan. Each record gives: V gene, D gene, clone size, J gene, CDR3 DNA, CDR3 protein. The D gene is left open where the match is weak. Clone sizes are given selectively: once, few, many, or a class where the clone is expanded.

v_gene: TRBV7-2; d_gene: NA; abundance: NA; j_gene: TRBJ1-4; CDR3nt: TGTGCCAGCAGCTTAGGAGGGTTCGGAACTAATGAAAAACTGTTTTTT; CDR3aa: CASSLGGFGTNEKLFF
v_gene: TRBV9; d_gene: TRBD1; abundance: NA; j_gene: TRBJ1-1; CDR3nt: TGTGCCAGCAGCTTTCAGACAGGGCCCCTAAACACTGAAGCTTTCTTT; CDR3aa: CASSFQTGPLNTEAFF
v_gene: TRBV6-6; d_gene: NA; abundance: NA; j_gene: TRBJ2-5; CDR3nt: TGTGCCAGCAATAGGGGGGCTGGGGAGACCCAGTACTTC; CDR3aa: CASNRGAGETQYF
v_gene: TRBV6-6; d_gene: NA; abundance: NA; j_gene: TRBJ2-3; CDR3nt: TGTGCCAGCAGTTACGGTGGTTTCGCGGATACGCAGTATTTT; CDR3aa: CASSYGGFADTQYF
v_gene: TRBV9; d_gene: NA; abundance: NA; j_gene: TRBJ1-2; CDR3nt: TGTGCCAGCAGCCGGAGATTCACTAACTATGGCTACACCTTC; CDR3aa: CASSRRFTNYGYTF
v_gene: TRBV18; d_gene: TRBD1; abundance: NA; j_gene: TRBJ2-3; CDR3nt: TGTGCCAGCTCCCCAAGGATACAGGGGGCACCAAGCACAGATACGCAGTATTTT; CDR3aa: CASSPRIQGAPSTDTQYF
v_gene: TRBV19; d_gene: TRBD1; abundance: large; j_gene: TRBJ2-7; CDR3nt: TGTGCCAGTAGTATACAGGGGGCCCGTTCAGACGAGCAGTACTTC; CDR3aa: CASSIQGARSDEQYF
v_gene: TRBV5-6; d_gene: NA; abundance: few; j_gene: TRBJ1-1; CDR3nt: TGTGCCAGCAGAGGGACTCGGAACACTGAAGCTTTCTTT; CDR3aa: CASRGTRNTEAFF
v_gene: TRBV6-6; d_gene: TRBD1; abundance: NA; j_gene: TRBJ1-1; CDR3nt: TGTGCCAGCAGTTACGTACAGGGGGCCACTGAAGCTTTCTTT; CDR3aa: CASSYVQGATEAFF
v_gene: TRBV6-6; d_gene: NA; abundance: few; j_gene: TRBJ2-2; CDR3nt: TGTGCCAGCAGTCCCCCTAAGGGGACCGGGGAGCTGTTTTTT; CDR3aa: CASSPPKGTGELFF
v_gene: TRBV11-2; d_gene: NA; abundance: once; j_gene: TRBJ1-2; CDR3nt: TGTGCCAGCAACCCCGGAGGGGCGGGGGGCTACACCTTC; CDR3aa: CASNPGGAGGYTF
v_gene: TRBV18; d_gene: NA; abundance: NA; j_gene: TRBJ1-2; CDR3nt: TGTGCCAGCTCGGGTCCGGTGACAGAGAATGGCTACACCTTC; CDR3aa: CASSGPVTENGYTF
v_gene: TRBV14; d_gene: TRBD1; abundance: NA; j_gene: TRBJ1-1; CDR3nt: TGTGCCAGCAGTCCCCGACAGGGGGCTCGTGAAGCTTTCTTT; CDR3aa: CASSPRQGAREAFF
v_gene: TRBV28; d_gene: TRBD2; abundance: NA; j_gene: TRBJ2-2; CDR3nt: TGTGCCAGCACACGGGGGGGAGGCACCGGGGAGCTGTTTTTT; CDR3aa: CASTRGGGTGELFF
v_gene: TRBV6-1; d_gene: NA; abundance: NA; j_gene: TRBJ1-5; CDR3nt: TGTGCCAGCAGTGAGGGAGGCCGCAATCAGCCCCAGCATTTT; CDR3aa: CASSEGGRNQPQHF
v_gene: TRBV6-5; d_gene: NA; abundance: NA; j_gene: TRBJ2-7; CDR3nt: TGTGCCAGCAGTGAAGTGGGGGACTCCTACGAGCAGTACTTC; CDR3aa: CASSEVGDSYEQYF
v_gene: TRBV7-8; d_gene: NA; abundance: NA; j_gene: TRBJ1-1; CDR3nt: TGTGCCAGCAGCTTAACCCCGACAGGGAACACTGAAGCTTTCTTT; CDR3aa: CASSLTPTGNTEAFF
v_gene: TRBV18; d_gene: TRBD1; abundance: NA; j_gene: TRBJ1-2; CDR3nt: TGTGCCAGCTCACGCCGAGGACAGGGTTCGAACTATGGCTACACCTTC; CDR3aa: CASSRRGQGSNYGYTF
v_gene: TRBV27; d_gene: NA; abundance: few; j_gene: TRBJ2-1; CDR3nt: TGTGCCAGCAGGCTGAGGACAGTCTACAATGAGCAGTTCTTC; CDR3aa: CASRLRTVYNEQFF
v_gene: TRBV5-1; d_gene: TRBD2; abundance: NA; j_gene: TRBJ2-3; CDR3nt: TGCGCCAGCAGCTGGACTAGCGGGGGGGGCCCAGATACGCAGTATTTT; CDR3aa: CASSWTSGGGPDTQYF
v_gene: TRBV6-5; d_gene: TRBD1; abundance: NA; j_gene: TRBJ2-7; CDR3nt: TGTGCCAGCAGTGTCGGCTGGACAGGAGACTACGAGCAGTACTTC; CDR3aa: CASSVGWTGDYEQYF
v_gene: TRBV19; d_gene: NA; abundance: NA; j_gene: TRBJ2-4; CDR3nt: TGTGCCAGTAGTATACGTACGGGGCAGGAAAACATTCAGTACTTC; CDR3aa: CASSIRTGQENIQYF
v_gene: TRBV6-5; d_gene: NA; abundance: once; j_gene: TRBJ1-6; CDR3nt: TGTGCCAGCAGAGCAGGGCAGGGGAATTCACCCCTCCACTTT; CDR3aa: CASRAGQGNSPLHF
v_gene: TRBV11-2; d_gene: NA; abundance: NA; j_gene: TRBJ1-6; CDR3nt: TGTGCCAGCAGCTTCTCGGGGGATAATTCACCCCTCCACTTT; CDR3aa: CASSFSGDNSPLHF
v_gene: TRBV6-1; d_gene: NA; abundance: NA; j_gene: TRBJ1-1; CDR3nt: TGTGCCAGCATTTCCGCTACAAGAGAAGCTTTCTTT; CDR3aa: CASISATREAFF
v_gene: TRBV5-8; d_gene: TRBD1; abundance: NA; j_gene: TRBJ2-4; CDR3nt: TGTGCCAGCAGCACAGGACAGGAAAACATTCAGTACTTC; CDR3aa: CASSTGQENIQYF
v_gene: TRBV7-3; d_gene: TRBD2; abundance: few; j_gene: TRBJ2-7; CDR3nt: TGTGCCAGCAGCTCATCTAGCGGGGGGTTGTACGAGCAGTACTTC; CDR3aa: CASSSSSGGLYEQYF
v_gene: TRBV2; d_gene: NA; abundance: NA; j_gene: TRBJ2-3; CDR3nt: TGTGCCAGCAGTGGGGGCAGGGAAGGTGGCACAGATACGCAGTATTTT; CDR3aa: CASSGGREGGTDTQYF
v_gene: TRBV15; d_gene: TRBD1; abundance: NA; j_gene: TRBJ1-6; CDR3nt: TGTGCCACCAGCAGGGGACAGGGGTGGTCACCCCTCCACTTT; CDR3aa: CATSRGQGWSPLHF
v_gene: TRBV28; d_gene: NA; abundance: once; j_gene: TRBJ1-2; CDR3nt: TGTGCCAGCAGGATCGAAAGCGGCTACACCTTC; CDR3aa: CASRIESGYTF
v_gene: TRBV5-1; d_gene: NA; abundance: NA; j_gene: TRBJ2-5; CDR3nt: TGCGCCAGTTCCAGACAGTCCGAAGAGACCCAGTACTTC; CDR3aa: CASSRQSEETQYF
v_gene: TRBV6-5; d_gene: NA; abundance: medium-sized; j_gene: TRBJ2-5; CDR3nt: TGTGCCAGCAGTTACGGATCGACCCAGTACTTC; CDR3aa: CASSYGSTQYF